These 18 T cell receptor beta chains originate from one sample sequenced in a study of blood T cell repertoires in COVID-19. TCRdb's table, derived via immunoSEQ multiplex PCR, lists solely in-frame clones and lacks some. The sample records 90,000 to 120,000 clones, about three quarters being singletons. Sequenced input: peripheral blood. The receptors shown here come from a man in his 70s with acute or convalescent COVID-19.

V gene TRBV7-2 combines with J gene TRBJ2-3; D unresolved. The CDR3 has 12 residues. V shed 5 bases and J shed 1 base, with 4 bases lying between them. Germline V CDR1 and CDR2: SGHTA, FQGNSA. This chain's CDR3 is CASSPRTDTQYF. The CDR3 DNA reads TGTGCCAGCAGCCCTCGCACAGATACGCAGTATTTT.

V is TRBV2 and J is TRBJ1-2, with D perhaps matching TRBD1 (5 bases). CDR1 SNHLY and CDR2 FYNNEI come from the germline V gene. V was cut by 6 bases and J by 0 bases, with 14 bases left in between. The length of the CDR3 is 15 residues. As DNA, the CDR3 is TGTGCCAGCAGCCCCCCCCCGGGGGCTAACTATGGCTACACCTTC. Its protein is CASSPPPGANYGYTF.

This chain joins TRBV6-5 and TRBJ2-1; a possible D gene is TRBD2 (6 bases). Germline loops: CDR1 MNHEY, CDR2 SVGAGI. Trimming pared 5 bases from V and 8 bases from J, leaving 19 bases between. There are 15 residues in the CDR3. CDR3 in DNA: TGTGCCAGCAGTCATTTAAAGGGAGGCGGGTATGAGCAGTTCTTC. Its protein product is CASSHLKGGGYEQFF.

The gene calls are TRBV9 and TRBJ1-2, with a tentative D call TRBD1 (5 bases). CDR3 size: 16 residues. Germline V gives CDR1 SGDLS, CDR2 YYNGEE. V lost 3 bases to trimming and J lost 4 bases, with 19 bases between them. In DNA form, the CDR3 reads TGTGCCAGCAGCGCCGGTCCCAGGGTTGGCTTCTATGGCTACACCTTC. Translated: CASSAGPRVGFYGYTF.

This chain links TRBV19 with TRBJ1-3, with D perhaps matching TRBD1 (6 bases). The CDR3 has 14 residues. The V gene's germline CDR1 is LNHDA and CDR2 SQIVND (reference sequence). The V gene lost 1 base and the J gene lost 4 bases, with 8 bases spanning the gap. The CDR3 nucleotides are TGTGCCAGTAGTATAGGGACAGCCGGAAACACCATATATTTT. Translated: CASSIGTAGNTIYF.

There are a few counts of this clone. The chain has TRBV7-9 and TRBJ2-7; no definite D call. With 1 base removed from V and 6 bases from J, the gap between germline ends came to 7 bases. The CDR3 runs 12 residues. The germline gives CDR1 SEHNR, CDR2 FQNEAQ (reference sequence). CDR3 nucleotide sequence: TGTGCCAGCAGCTTAGGAGAAAGCGAGCAGTACTTC. Its translation: CASSLGESEQYF.

This clone was recorded once. The CDR3 sequence is CASSAQRDTNTGELFF. The CDR3 DNA reads TGTGCCAGCAGCGCCCAGAGGGATACGAACACCGGGGAGCTGTTTTTT. The rearrangement uses TRBV25-1 and TRBJ2-2, with a weak D call TRBD2 (5 bases). CDR1 and CDR2 from the germline V gene are MGHDK and SYGVNS. V shed 6 bases and J shed 0 bases, with 14 bases lying between them. This CDR3 region has 16 residues.

V gene TRBV4-1 combines with J gene TRBJ1-1; the D gene is possibly TRBD1 (5 bases). Germline V lookup: CDR1 MGHRA, CDR2 YSYEKL. The V and J ends lost 1 base and 1 base respectively, with 7 bases between them. This CDR3 is 14 amino acids long. The CDR3: CASSQADRNTEAFF. CDR3 coding DNA: TGCGCCAGCAGCCAAGCTGACAGGAACACTGAAGCTTTCTTT.

The gene calls are TRBV5-6 and TRBJ1-2, with D possibly matching TRBD1 (5 bases). Trimming removed 0 bases at V and 0 bases at J, with 6 bases between. Germline V gene lookup returns CDR1 SGHDT and CDR2 YYEEEE. The CDR3 totals 14 residues. CDR3 protein: CASSLEGSNYGYTF. The CDR3 region has the DNA TGTGCCAGCAGCTTGGAGGGGTCTAACTATGGCTACACCTTC.

This chain uses TRBV6-5 with TRBJ1-2; tentatively, D is TRBD1 (5 bases). V lost 6 bases and J 8 bases, leaving 10 bases between the germline ends. The CDR3 contains 11 residues. Germline V gene lookup returns CDR1 MNHEY and CDR2 SVGAGI. CDR3 loop: CASRTAQGYTF. The DNA for the CDR3 is TGTGCCAGCAGGACAGCCCAGGGCTACACCTTC.

Turning to this clone: The limits of the CDR3 on the DNA are not certain, so only TCRdb's listed CDR3 is given. V gene TRBV21-1 combines with J gene TRBJ2-1; the table's D call, TRBD2, was not checked against the DNA. TRBV21-1 is designated a pseudogene. From its first to its last residue, the CDR3 has 17 amino acids. This chain's CDR3 is CASTPGVAGGSYNEQFF.

V usage is TRBV2 and J usage is TRBJ2-7; D unclear. This CDR3 spans 14 amino acids. CDR1 is SNHLY and CDR2 is FYNNEI in the germline V gene. The V end lost 8 bases, the J end lost 3 bases, and 17 bases lay between the germline ends. CDR3 residues: CASCNTGSSYEQYF. The CDR3 region has the DNA TGTGCCAGCTGTAATACCGGGTCCAGCTACGAGCAGTACTTC.

This rearrangement joins TRBV5-1 to TRBJ2-7; TRBD2 aligns across 12 bases. Trimming removed 2 bases from V and 7 bases from J; junction bases left unmatched: 10. CDR3 length: 16 residues. Germline V CDR1 and CDR2: SGHRS, YFSETQ. The CDR3 region has the DNA TGCGCCAGCAGCTTCTCTCTAGCGGGGGGGCTAGGGGAGCAGTACTTC. It is translated as CASSFSLAGGLGEQYF.

The chain joins TRBV7-2 to TRBJ1-2; 9 bases are shared with TRBD1. The J segment lost 8 bases and the V segment lost 2 bases, leaving 3 bases of the junction unmatched. This CDR3 has 13 amino acids. The germline V gene has CDR1 SGHTA and CDR2 FQGNSA. CDR3 loop: CASSLTGGQGYTF. Written as DNA, the CDR3 is TGTGCCAGCAGCTTAACAGGGGGCCAGGGCTACACCTTC.

The gene calls are TRBV6-5 and TRBJ2-1; 13 bases align to TRBD2. The ends lost 10 bases at V and 8 bases at J; junction bases unmatched: 11. This CDR3 spans 15 amino acids. Germline V gene sequence: CDR1 MNHEY, CDR2 SVGAGI. CDR3 DNA: TGTGCCACCGGGCTACTAGCGGGGGGGTCTGATGAGCAGTTCTTC. Protein sequence: CATGLLAGGSDEQFF.

This chain links TRBV5-1 with TRBJ2-1, with TRBD2 matching over 10 bases. Germline V gives CDR1 SGHRS, CDR2 YFSETQ. V was pared by 3 bases and J by 4 bases, with 1 base of the junction left unmatched. CDR3 length: 14 amino acids. The CDR3 loop is CASSSLAGYNEQFF. The CDR3 coding sequence is TGCGCCAGCAGCTCACTAGCGGGGTACAATGAGCAGTTCTTC.

This chain uses TRBV19 with TRBJ2-5, with D uncertain. V was clipped by 4 bases and J by 4 bases, with 19 bases between them. The CDR3 sequence is 16 residues long. Germline CDR1 is LNHDA and CDR2 is SQIVND (reference sequence). CDR3 region: CASSTPHDGGRETQYF. For the CDR3, the DNA is TGTGCCAGTAGTACCCCCCACGATGGTGGCCGAGAGACCCAGTACTTC.

This clone was counted between two and nine times. This CDR3 is also generated by other DNA sequences in the sample. This chain connects TRBV19 to TRBJ1-2; 8 nucleotides align to TRBD1. The germline V gene encodes CDR1 LNHDA and CDR2 SQIVND (reference sequence). V was pared by 5 bases and J by 2 bases, with 4 bases of the junction left unmatched. The CDR3 is 14 amino acids. CDR3 DNA: TGTGCCAGTAGTCCGAGACAGGGGAACTATGGCTACACCTTC. Protein product: CASSPRQGNYGYTF.